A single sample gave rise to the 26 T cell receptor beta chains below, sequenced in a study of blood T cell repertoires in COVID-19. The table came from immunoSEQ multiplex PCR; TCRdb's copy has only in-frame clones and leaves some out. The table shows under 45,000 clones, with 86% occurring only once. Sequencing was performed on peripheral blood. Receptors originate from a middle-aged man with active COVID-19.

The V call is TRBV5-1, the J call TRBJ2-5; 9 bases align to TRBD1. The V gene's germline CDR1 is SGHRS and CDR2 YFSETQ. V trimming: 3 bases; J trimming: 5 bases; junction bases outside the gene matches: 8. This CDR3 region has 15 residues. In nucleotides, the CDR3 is TGCGCCAGCAGCTACATACAGGGGGCCGGGGAGACCCAGTACTTC. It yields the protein CASSYIQGAGETQYF. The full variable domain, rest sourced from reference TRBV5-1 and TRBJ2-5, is KAGVTQTPRYLIKTRGQQVTLSCSPISGHRSVSWYQQTPGQGLQFLFEYFSETQRNKGNFPGRFSGRQFSNSRSEMNVSTLELGDSALYLCASSYIQGAGETQYFGPGTRLLVL.

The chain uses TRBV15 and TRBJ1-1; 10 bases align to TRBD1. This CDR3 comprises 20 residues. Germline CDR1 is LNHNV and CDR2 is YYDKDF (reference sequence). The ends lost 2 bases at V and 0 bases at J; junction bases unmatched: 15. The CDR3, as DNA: TGTGCCACCAGCAGATCTATTCCGGGACAGGGGTCTCTCATGAACACTGAAGCTTTCTTT. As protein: CATSRSIPGQGSLMNTEAFF.

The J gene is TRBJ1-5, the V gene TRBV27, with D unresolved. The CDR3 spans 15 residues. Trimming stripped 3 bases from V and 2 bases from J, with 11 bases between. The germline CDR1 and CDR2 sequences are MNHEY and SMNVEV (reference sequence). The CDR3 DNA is TGTGCCAGCAGTTTCCACAGTAGTCGCAATCAGCCCCAGCATTTT. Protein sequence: CASSFHSSRNQPQHF.

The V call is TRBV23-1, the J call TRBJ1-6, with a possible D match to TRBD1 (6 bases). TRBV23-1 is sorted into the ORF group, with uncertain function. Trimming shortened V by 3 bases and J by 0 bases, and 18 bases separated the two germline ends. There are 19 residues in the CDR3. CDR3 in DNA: TGCGCCAGCAGTCAGGCTACAGGGACAACAAGCTCCTATAATTCACCCCTCCACTTT. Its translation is CASSQATGTTSSYNSPLHF.

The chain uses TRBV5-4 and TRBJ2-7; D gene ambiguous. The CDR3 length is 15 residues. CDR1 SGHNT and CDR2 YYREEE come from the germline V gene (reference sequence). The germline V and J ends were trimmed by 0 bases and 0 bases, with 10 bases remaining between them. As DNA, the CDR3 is TGTGCCAGCAGCTTGGGTGTTACGGGCTCCTACGAGCAGTACTTC. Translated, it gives CASSLGVTGSYEQYF.

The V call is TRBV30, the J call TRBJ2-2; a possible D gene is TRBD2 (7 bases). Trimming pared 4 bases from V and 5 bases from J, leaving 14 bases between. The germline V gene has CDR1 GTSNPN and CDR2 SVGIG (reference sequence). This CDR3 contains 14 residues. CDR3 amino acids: CAWNGGRRTGELFF. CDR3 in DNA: TGTGCCTGGAACGGGGGGCGACGAACCGGGGAGCTGTTTTTT.

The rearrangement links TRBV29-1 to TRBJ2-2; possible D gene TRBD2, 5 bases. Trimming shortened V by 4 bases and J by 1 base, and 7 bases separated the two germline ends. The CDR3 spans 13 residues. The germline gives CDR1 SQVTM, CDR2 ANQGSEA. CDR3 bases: TGCAGCGTTGGGGGAGAGAACACCGGGGAGCTGTTTTTT. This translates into CSVGGENTGELFF.

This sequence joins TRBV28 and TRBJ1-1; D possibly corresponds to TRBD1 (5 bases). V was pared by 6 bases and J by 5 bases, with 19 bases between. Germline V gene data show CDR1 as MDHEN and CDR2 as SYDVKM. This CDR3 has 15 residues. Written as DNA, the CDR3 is TGTGCCAGCAGCCCCCCTAGTAGGGGAGGTACTGAAGCTTTCTTT. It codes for CASSPPSRGGTEAFF.

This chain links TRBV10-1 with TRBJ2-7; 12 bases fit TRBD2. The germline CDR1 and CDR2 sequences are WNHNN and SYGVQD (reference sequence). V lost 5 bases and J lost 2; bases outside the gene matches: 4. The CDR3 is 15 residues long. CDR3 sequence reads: CASSPLAGGPYEQYF. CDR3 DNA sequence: TGCGCCAGCAGTCCACTAGCGGGAGGCCCCTACGAGCAGTACTTC.

Here the CDR3 DNA reads TGTGCCAGCAGCTCCACACCTTACAATGAGCAGTTCTTC. This sequence encodes CASSSTPYNEQFF. The chain joins TRBV7-6 to TRBJ2-1; D gene ambiguous. Germline CDR1 is SGHVS and CDR2 is FNYEAQ. V gave up 4 bases and J gave up 4 bases, with 8 bases separating them. The CDR3 runs 13 residues.

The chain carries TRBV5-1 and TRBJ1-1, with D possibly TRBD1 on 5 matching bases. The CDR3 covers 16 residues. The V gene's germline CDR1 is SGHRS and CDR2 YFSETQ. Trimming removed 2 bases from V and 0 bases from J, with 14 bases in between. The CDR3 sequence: CASSLGREDMNTEAFF. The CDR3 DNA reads TGCGCCAGCAGCTTAGGCAGGGAAGACATGAACACTGAAGCTTTCTTT.

DNA of the CDR3: TGTGCCAAAGACCAGAGCGGGTCGAACACCGGGGAGCTGTTTTTT. Translating gives CAKDQSGSNTGELFF. This chain joins TRBV30 and TRBJ2-2; the D gene is possibly TRBD2 (6 bases). CDR1 is GTSNPN and CDR2 is SVGIG in the germline V gene (reference sequence). Trimming cost V 8 bases and J 0 bases, with 16 bases left between them. The length of the CDR3 is 15 residues.

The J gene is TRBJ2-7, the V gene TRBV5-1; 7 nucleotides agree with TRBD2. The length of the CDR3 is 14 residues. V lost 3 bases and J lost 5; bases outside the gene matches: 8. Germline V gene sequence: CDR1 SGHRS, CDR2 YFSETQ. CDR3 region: CASSSWGGINEQYF. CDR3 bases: TGCGCCAGCAGCTCCTGGGGGGGGATTAACGAGCAGTACTTC.

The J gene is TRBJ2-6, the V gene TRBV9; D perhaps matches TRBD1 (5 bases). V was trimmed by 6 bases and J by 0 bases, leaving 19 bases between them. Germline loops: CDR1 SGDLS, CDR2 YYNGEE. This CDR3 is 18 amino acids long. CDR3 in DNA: TGTGCCAGCACTCGCCCCAGGGATAATCTCTCTGGGGCCAACGTCCTGACTTTC. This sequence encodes CASTRPRDNLSGANVLTF.

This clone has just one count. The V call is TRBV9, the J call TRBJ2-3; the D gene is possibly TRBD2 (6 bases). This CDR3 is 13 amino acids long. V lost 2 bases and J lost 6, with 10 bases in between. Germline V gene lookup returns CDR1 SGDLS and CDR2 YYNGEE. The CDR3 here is CASSVEGWDTQYF. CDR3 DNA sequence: TGTGCCAGCAGCGTGGAGGGCTGGGATACGCAGTATTTT.

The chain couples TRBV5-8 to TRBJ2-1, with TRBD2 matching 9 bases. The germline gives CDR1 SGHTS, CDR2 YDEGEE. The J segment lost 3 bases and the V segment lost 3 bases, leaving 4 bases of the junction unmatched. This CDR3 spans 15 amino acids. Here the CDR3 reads CASSSGLAHYNEQFF. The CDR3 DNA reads TGTGCCAGCAGCTCGGGACTAGCTCACTACAATGAGCAGTTCTTC.

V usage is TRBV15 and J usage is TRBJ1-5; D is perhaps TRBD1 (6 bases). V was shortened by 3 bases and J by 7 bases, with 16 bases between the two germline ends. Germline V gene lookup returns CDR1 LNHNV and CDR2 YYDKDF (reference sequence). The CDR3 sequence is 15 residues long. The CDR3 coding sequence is TGTGCCACCAGCAGGGGGGCCGGTACGAGACAGCCCCAGCATTTT. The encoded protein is CATSRGAGTRQPQHF.

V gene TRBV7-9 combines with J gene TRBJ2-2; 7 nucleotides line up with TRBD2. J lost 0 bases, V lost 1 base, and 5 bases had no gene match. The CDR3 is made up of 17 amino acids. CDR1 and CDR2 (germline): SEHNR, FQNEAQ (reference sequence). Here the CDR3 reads CASSLGMLAANTGELFF. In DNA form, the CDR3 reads TGTGCCAGCAGCTTAGGCATGCTAGCGGCGAACACCGGGGAGCTGTTTTTT.

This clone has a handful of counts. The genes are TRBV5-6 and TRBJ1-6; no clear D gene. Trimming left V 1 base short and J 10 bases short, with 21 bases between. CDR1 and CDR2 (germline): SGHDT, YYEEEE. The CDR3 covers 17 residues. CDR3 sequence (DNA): TGTGCCAGCAGCTTGTTGGTAGACCGACGATCAGGATCACCCCTCCACTTT. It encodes CASSLLVDRRSGSPLHF.

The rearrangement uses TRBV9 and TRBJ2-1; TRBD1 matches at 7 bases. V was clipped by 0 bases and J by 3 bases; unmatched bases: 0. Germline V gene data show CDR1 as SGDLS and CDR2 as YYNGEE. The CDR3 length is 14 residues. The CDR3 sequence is CASSVGQGYNEQFF. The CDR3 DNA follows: TGTGCCAGCAGCGTAGGACAGGGCTACAATGAGCAGTTCTTC.

CDR3 in amino acids: CASSLQGRRTDTQYF. Written as DNA, the CDR3 is TGTGCCAGCAGTTTGCAGGGCCGCCGAACAGATACGCAGTATTTT. The rearrangement links TRBV28 to TRBJ2-3; D might be TRBD1 (5 bases). V lost 3 bases and J 3 bases, leaving 13 bases between the germline ends. CDR1 is MDHEN, CDR2 SYDVKM, per germline. The CDR3 totals 15 residues.

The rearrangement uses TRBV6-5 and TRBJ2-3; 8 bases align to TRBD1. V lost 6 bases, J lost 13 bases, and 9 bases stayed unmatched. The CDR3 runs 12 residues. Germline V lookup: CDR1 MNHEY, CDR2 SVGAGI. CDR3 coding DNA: TGTGCCAGCAGGGTCAGACAGGGGTGGGAGTATTTT. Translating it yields CASRVRQGWEYF.

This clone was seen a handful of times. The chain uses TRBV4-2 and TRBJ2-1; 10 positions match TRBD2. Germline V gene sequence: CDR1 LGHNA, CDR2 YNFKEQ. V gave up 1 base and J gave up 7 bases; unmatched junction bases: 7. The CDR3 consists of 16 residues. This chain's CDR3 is CASSQGSASGRNEQFF. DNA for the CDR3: TGTGCCAGCAGCCAAGGTTCGGCTAGCGGGAGAAATGAGCAGTTCTTC.

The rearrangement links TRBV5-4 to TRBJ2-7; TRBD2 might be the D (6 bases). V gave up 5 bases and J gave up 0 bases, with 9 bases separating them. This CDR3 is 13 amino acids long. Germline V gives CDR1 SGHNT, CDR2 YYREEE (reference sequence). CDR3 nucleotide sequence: TGTGCCAGCAGTTGGGACTTCTCCTACGAGCAGTACTTC. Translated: CASSWDFSYEQYF. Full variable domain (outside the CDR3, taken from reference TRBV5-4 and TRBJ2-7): ETGVTQSPTHLIKTRGQQVTLRCSSQSGHNTVSWYQQALGQGPQFIFQYYREEENGRGNFPPRFSGLQFPNYSSELNVNALELDDSALYLCASSWDFSYEQYFGPGTRLTVT.

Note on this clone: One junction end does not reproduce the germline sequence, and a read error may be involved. CDR3 coding DNA: TGTGCCAGCAGTTTAGCCCTTTTCGGGGAGCTGTTTTTT. Its translation is CASSLALFGELFF. This chain uses TRBV7-9 with TRBJ2-2; D call uncertain. Germline V lookup: CDR1 SEHNR, CDR2 FQNEAQ (reference sequence). The CDR3 spans 13 residues. The full variable domain, with the rest looked up from reference TRBV7-9 and TRBJ2-2, is DTGVSQNPRHKITKRGQNVTFRCDPISEHNRLYWYRQTLGQGPEFLTYFQNEAQLEKSRLLSDRFSAERPKGSFSTLEIQRTEQGDSAMYLCASSLALFGELFFGEGSRLTVL.

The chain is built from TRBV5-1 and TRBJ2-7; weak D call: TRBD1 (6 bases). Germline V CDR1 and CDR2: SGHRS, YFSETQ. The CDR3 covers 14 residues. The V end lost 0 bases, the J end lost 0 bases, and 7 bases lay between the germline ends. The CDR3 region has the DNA TGCGCCAGCAGCTTGGACAGGGTCTCCTACGAGCAGTACTTC. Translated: CASSLDRVSYEQYF. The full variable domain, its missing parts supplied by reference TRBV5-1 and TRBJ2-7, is KAGVTQTPRYLIKTRGQQVTLSCSPISGHRSVSWYQQTPGQGLQFLFEYFSETQRNKGNFPGRFSGRQFSNSRSEMNVSTLELGDSALYLCASSLDRVSYEQYFGPGTRLTVT.